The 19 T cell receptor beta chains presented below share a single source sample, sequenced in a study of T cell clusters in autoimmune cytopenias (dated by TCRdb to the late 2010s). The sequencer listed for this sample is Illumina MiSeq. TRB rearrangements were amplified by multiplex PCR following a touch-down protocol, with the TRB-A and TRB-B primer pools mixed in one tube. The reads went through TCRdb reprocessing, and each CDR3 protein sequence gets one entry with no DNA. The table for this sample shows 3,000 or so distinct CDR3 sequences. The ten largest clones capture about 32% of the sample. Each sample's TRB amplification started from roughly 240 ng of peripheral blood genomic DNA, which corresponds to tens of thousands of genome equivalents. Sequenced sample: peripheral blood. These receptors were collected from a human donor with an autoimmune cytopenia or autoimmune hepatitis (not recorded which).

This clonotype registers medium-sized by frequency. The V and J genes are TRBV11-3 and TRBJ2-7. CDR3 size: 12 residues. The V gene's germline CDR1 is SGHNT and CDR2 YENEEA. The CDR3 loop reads CASSRGVYEQYF. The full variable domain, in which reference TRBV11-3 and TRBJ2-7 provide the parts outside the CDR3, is EAGVVQSPRYKIIEKKQPVAFWCNPISGHNTLYWYLQNLGQGPELLIRYENEEAVDDSQLPKDRFSAERLKGVDSTLKIQPAELGDSAVYLCASSRGVYEQYFGPGTRLTVT.

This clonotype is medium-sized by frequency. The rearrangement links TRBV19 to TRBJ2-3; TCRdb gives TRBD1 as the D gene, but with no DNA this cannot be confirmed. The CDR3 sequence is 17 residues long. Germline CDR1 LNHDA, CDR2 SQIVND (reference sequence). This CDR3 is CASSTRTGTGGADTQYF. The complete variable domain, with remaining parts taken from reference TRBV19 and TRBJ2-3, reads DGGITQSPKYLFRKEGQNVTLSCEQNLNHDAMYWYRQDPGQGLRLIYYSQIVNDFQKGDIAEGYSVSREKKESFPLTVTSAQKNPTAFYLCASSTRTGTGGADTQYFGPGTRLTVL.

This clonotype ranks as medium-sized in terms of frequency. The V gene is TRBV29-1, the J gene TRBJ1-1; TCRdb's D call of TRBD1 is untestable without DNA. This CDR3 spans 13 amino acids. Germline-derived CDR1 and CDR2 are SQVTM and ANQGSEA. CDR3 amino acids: CSVAGGLNTEAFF.

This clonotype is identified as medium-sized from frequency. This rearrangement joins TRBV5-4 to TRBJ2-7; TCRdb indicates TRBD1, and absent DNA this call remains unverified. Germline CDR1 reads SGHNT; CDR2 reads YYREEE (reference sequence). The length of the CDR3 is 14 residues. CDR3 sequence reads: CASSYLPGSYEQYF.

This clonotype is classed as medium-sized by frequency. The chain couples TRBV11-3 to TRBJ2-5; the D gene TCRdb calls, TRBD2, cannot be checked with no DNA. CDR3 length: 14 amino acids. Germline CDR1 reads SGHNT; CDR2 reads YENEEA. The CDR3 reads CASSLGLAEETQYF. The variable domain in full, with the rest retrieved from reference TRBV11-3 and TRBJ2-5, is EAGVVQSPRYKIIEKKQPVAFWCNPISGHNTLYWYLQNLGQGPELLIRYENEEAVDDSQLPKDRFSAERLKGVDSTLKIQPAELGDSAVYLCASSLGLAEETQYFGPGTRLLVL.

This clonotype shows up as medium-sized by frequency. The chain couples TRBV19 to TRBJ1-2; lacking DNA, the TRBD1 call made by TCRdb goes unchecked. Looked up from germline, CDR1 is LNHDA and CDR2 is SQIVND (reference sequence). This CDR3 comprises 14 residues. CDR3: CASRADRAGYGYTF.

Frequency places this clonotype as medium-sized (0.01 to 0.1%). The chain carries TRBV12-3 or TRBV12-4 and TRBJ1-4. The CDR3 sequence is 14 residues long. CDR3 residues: CASSLREEYGKLFF.

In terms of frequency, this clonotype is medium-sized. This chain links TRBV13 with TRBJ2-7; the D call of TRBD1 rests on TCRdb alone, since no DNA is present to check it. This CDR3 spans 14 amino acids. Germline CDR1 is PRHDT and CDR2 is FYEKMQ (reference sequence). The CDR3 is CASSRPDTPYEQYF. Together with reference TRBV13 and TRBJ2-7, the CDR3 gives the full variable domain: AAGVIQSPRHLIKEKRETATLKCYPIPRHDTVYWYQQGPGQDPQFLISFYEKMQSDKGSIPDRFSAQQFSDYHSELNMSSLELGDSALYFCASSRPDTPYEQYFGPGTRLTVT.

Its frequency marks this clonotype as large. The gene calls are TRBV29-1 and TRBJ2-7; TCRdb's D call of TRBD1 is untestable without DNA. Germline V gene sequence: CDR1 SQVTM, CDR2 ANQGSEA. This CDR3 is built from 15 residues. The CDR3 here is CSVEGGQGNLYEQYF.

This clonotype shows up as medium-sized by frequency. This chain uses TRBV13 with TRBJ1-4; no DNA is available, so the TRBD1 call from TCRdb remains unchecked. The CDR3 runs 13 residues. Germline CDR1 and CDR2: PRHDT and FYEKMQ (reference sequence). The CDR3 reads CASTQGVNEKLFF.

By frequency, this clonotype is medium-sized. CDR3 amino acids: CASSYGTGPEQYF. This chain joins TRBV6-5 and TRBJ2-7; checking the TCRdb D call of TRBD1 is not possible without DNA. CDR3 length equals 13 residues. Per the germline V gene, CDR1 is MNHEY and CDR2 is SVGAGI.

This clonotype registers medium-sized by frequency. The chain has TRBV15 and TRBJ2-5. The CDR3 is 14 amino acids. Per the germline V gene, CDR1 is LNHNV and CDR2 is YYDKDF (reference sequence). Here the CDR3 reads CATSPKEGSETQYF.

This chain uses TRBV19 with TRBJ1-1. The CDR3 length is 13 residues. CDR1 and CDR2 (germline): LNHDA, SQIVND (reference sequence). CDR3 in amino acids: CASSIGGWTEAFF.

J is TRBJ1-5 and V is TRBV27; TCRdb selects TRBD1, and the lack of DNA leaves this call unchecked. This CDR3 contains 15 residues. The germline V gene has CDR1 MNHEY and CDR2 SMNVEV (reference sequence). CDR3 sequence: CATRRGTASNQPQHF.

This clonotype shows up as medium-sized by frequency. CDR3 loop: CASSLRQAFHGELFF. V is TRBV11-3 and J is TRBJ2-2. Per the germline V gene, CDR1 is SGHNT and CDR2 is YENEEA. This CDR3 region has 15 residues.

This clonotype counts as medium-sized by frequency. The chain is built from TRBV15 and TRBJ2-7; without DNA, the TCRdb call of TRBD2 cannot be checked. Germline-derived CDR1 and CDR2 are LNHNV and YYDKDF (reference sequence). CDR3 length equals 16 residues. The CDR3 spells CATSRDKGLAGYEQYF.

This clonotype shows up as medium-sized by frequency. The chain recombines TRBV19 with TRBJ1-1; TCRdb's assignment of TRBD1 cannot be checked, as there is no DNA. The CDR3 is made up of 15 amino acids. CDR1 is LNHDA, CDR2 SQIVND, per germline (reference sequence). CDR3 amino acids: CASSIDPRANTEAFF.

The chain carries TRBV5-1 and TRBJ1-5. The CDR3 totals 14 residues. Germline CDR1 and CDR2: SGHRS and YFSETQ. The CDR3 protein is CASSLDGSNQPQHF.

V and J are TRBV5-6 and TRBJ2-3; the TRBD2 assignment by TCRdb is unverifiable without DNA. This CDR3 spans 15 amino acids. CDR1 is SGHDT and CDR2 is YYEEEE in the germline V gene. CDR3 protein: CASSFWEFFTDTQYF.